This T cell receptor (beta chain) was identified in a study of blood T cell repertoires in COVID-19. The CDR3 is 13 residues long. V lost 0 bases, J lost 10 bases, and 11 bases lay in between. CDR1 is LGHDT and CDR2 is YNNKEL in the germline V gene (reference sequence). The repertoire was sequenced with immunoSEQ multiplex PCR; TCRdb's copy has only in-frame clones and lacks some. The sample carries hundreds of thousands of clones, 80% to 90% recorded once. Recovery meant two consecutive negative NP/OP PCR tests, professional clearance, or resolved symptoms. This clonotype was obtained from a woman aged 18 to 35 who had recovered from COVID-19. The gene calls are TRBV3-1 (or the pseudogene TRBV3-2) and TRBJ2-3; D ambiguous. Sequenced: PBMCs or T cells enriched from blood (not recorded which). CDR3 sequence: CASSQERLASQYF. The DNA for the CDR3 is TGTGCCAGCAGCCAAGAGCGATTAGCTTCGCAGTATTTT.